Listed below are T cell receptor beta chains from one sample, sequenced in a study of cytomegalovirus exposure and HLA in healthy donors. TCRdb's copy holds only in-frame clones and misses some; the assay was immunoSEQ multiplex PCR. This table has some 150,000 clones, roughly 80% appearing once. Sequenced material: PBMCs. The receptor source for this set is a woman between 40 and 50 years old in good health and CMV-seropositive. The CDR3 runs from the conserved cysteine through the conserved F or W. The order of the fields is V gene, J gene, clone size, D gene, CDR3 protein, CDR3 DNA. A D gene is named only where the DNA matches it firmly. The size field is filled for only some rows; it gives once, few, many or a size class.

>TRBV5-6|TRBJ2-5|NA|TRBD2
CASSLAGWDQETQYF
TGTGCCAGCAGCTTAGCGGGGTGGGATCAAGAGACCCAGTACTTC
>TRBV19|TRBJ1-5|NA|NA
CASSFLDNYNQPQHF
TGTGCCAGTAGTTTTCTGGACAACTACAATCAGCCCCAGCATTTT
>TRBV7-9|TRBJ2-5|NA|TRBD1
CASSRGRGVQETQYF
TGTGCCAGCAGCAGGGGGCGTGGGGTCCAAGAGACCCAGTACTTC
>TRBV28|TRBJ1-1|NA|NA
CASSFPLAHEAFF
TGTGCCAGCAGTTTCCCCCTAGCCCACGAAGCTTTCTTT
>TRBV5-1|TRBJ1-1|NA|TRBD1
CASSPGDREVTEAFF
TGCGCCAGCAGCCCCGGGGACAGGGAGGTCACTGAAGCTTTCTTT
>TRBV28|TRBJ1-3|NA|NA
CASSTPDGLNTIYF
TGTGCCAGCAGTACCCCGGACGGACTAAACACCATATATTTT
>TRBV5-6|TRBJ1-3|NA|NA
CASSAMRGTGNTIYF
TGTGCCAGCAGCGCAATGCGGGGGACTGGAAACACCATATATTTT
>TRBV9|TRBJ2-3|NA|TRBD2
CASSGAGVSTDTQYF
TGTGCCAGCAGCGGAGCGGGGGTAAGCACAGATACGCAGTATTTT
>TRBV6-6|TRBJ2-1|NA|TRBD1
CASSSARGHGDEQFF
TGTGCCAGCAGTTCGGCCAGGGGGCATGGGGATGAGCAGTTCTTC
>TRBV9|TRBJ1-2|NA|TRBD1
CASRSGTGGYGYTF
TGTGCCAGCAGGTCCGGGACAGGGGGCTATGGCTACACCTTC
>TRBV6-5|TRBJ2-7|NA|NA
CASSLTGQKGEQYF
TGTGCCAGCAGTTTAACGGGACAAAAGGGCGAGCAGTACTTC
>TRBV7-6|TRBJ2-7|NA|NA
CASSQEITGEQYF
TGTGCCAGCTCCCAAGAGATTACAGGCGAGCAGTACTTC
>TRBV29-1|TRBJ2-1|NA|TRBD2
CSALPGLAGGYNEQFF
TGCAGCGCCCTCCCGGGACTAGCGGGGGGCTACAATGAGCAGTTCTTC
>TRBV30|TRBJ2-3|NA|NA
CAGTRGGGNTDTQYF
TGTGCCGGGACCCGAGGGGGGGGGAACACAGATACGCAGTATTTT
>TRBV4-1|TRBJ1-2|once|NA
CASSQAKSENYGYTF
TGCGCCAGCAGCCAAGCGAAGTCAGAAAACTATGGCTACACCTTC
>TRBV2|TRBJ2-7|NA|NA
CASSDRVHEQYF
TGTGCCAGCAGTGACCGGGTTCACGAGCAGTACTTC
>TRBV19|TRBJ2-1|NA|TRBD2
CASSPGLAGGRVYNEQFF
TGTGCCAGTAGTCCGGGACTAGCGGGGGGGCGTGTTTACAATGAGCAGTTCTTC
>TRBV13|TRBJ1-1|NA|TRBD1
CASSTDRVIAFF
TGTGCCAGCAGCACTGACAGGGTCATAGCTTTCTTT
>TRBV10-3|TRBJ1-2|NA|TRBD1
CATCPGQGASPGNYGYTF
TGTGCCACTTGCCCCGGCCAGGGGGCGAGCCCCGGGAACTATGGCTACACCTTC
>TRBV6-1|TRBJ1-6|NA|NA
CASSERGSYNSPLHF
TGTGCCAGCAGTGAAAGAGGCTCCTATAATTCACCCCTCCACTTT